This paragraph reports one T cell receptor beta chain. The data belong to a study of blood T cell repertoires in COVID-19. The wider study: Researchers got acute and convalescent COVID-19 samples from the United States, Italy and Spain.

Original analysis: Amplification of reference gene primers was used by the study to estimate nucleated cell counts. Sequenced by immunoSEQ multiplex PCR; TCRdb stores in-frame clones only, minus some. The V and J calls and clone size come from that table; D and trimming were worked out from the DNA. The data contain around 300,000 clones, roughly 90% of them singletons. Trimming cost V 6 bases and J 6 bases; bases outside gene matches: 6. Germline CDR1 reads MRHNA; CDR2 reads SNTAGT. The CDR3 covers 15 residues. The specimen sequenced was peripheral blood. This receptor was obtained from a woman in her fifties or sixties with active or convalescent COVID-19. The chain recombines TRBV6-4 with TRBJ2-1, with 12 bases that match TRBD2. CDR3 DNA: TGTGCCAGCAGCCTTCTAGCGGGGGGGCCCAATGAGCAGTTCTTC. This gives the protein CASSLLAGGPNEQFF.